These 9 T cell receptor beta chains were sequenced from one sample in a study of technical replicates of blood from four donors. Some clones are missing from TCRdb's copy, which holds only in-frame ones; the method was immunoSEQ multiplex PCR. The sample lists roughly 93,000 clones, approximately 95% seen once, with approximately 0.23% in the top ten. Source material: T cells isolated from PBMCs. Receptor source: a human donor in good health.

The chain is built from TRBV5-6 and TRBJ1-2; a possible D gene is TRBD1 (6 bases). Trimming took off 2 bases at V and 5 bases at J, with 19 bases between the two ends. The CDR3 length is 16 residues. Germline lookup yields CDR1 SGHDT and CDR2 YYEEEE. The CDR3 DNA reads as TGTGCCAGCAGCTTCCCACGGACAGCTGTCCCTTATGGCTACACCTTC. This sequence encodes CASSFPRTAVPYGYTF.

The V call is TRBV5-1, the J call TRBJ2-1; 8 bases map to TRBD2. CDR1 is SGHRS, CDR2 YFSETQ, per germline. The CDR3 totals 15 residues. The junction had 5 bases not matched to a gene; V was cut back by 4 bases and J by 2 bases. This CDR3 is CASSLSGETYNEQFF. The CDR3 DNA reads as TGCGCCAGCAGCCTTAGCGGGGAAACCTACAATGAGCAGTTCTTC.

The genes are TRBV5-1 and TRBJ1-2, with D perhaps TRBD1 (5 bases). Germline CDR1 reads SGHRS; CDR2 reads YFSETQ. The germline V and J ends were trimmed by 2 bases and 6 bases, with 20 bases remaining between them. This CDR3 region has 16 residues. The DNA for the CDR3 is TGCGCCAGCAGCTTAGGACGGTCTTCGTGGGGGGATGGCTACACCTTC. Translated, it gives CASSLGRSSWGDGYTF. Together with reference TRBV5-1 and TRBJ1-2, the CDR3 gives the full variable domain: KAGVTQTPRYLIKTRGQQVTLSCSPISGHRSVSWYQQTPGQGLQFLFEYFSETQRNKGNFPGRFSGRQFSNSRSEMNVSTLELGDSALYLCASSLGRSSWGDGYTFGSGTRLTVV.

The rearrangement joins TRBV9 to TRBJ2-1; TRBD1 matches 9 bases. Germline CDR1 reads SGDLS; CDR2 reads YYNGEE. The J segment lost 8 bases and the V segment lost 4 bases, leaving 4 bases of the junction unmatched. This CDR3 is built from 13 residues. Written as DNA, the CDR3 is TGTGCCAGCAGCCCGGACAGGGGCGATGAGCAGTTCTTC. Translation gives CASSPDRGDEQFF.

The V and J genes are TRBV19 and TRBJ2-7; D gene uncertain. V lost 6 bases and J 8 bases, leaving 11 bases between the germline ends. Germline CDR1 reads LNHDA; CDR2 reads SQIVND (reference sequence). This CDR3 has 11 residues. The chain's CDR3 is CASSEICKQYF. Written as DNA, the CDR3 is TGTGCCAGTAGCGAGATATGCAAGCAGTACTTC.

The chain joins TRBV21-1 to TRBJ2-5; whether TRBD1, the table's D call, matches the DNA was not checked. TRBV21-1 is flagged as a pseudogene. CDR3 length: 17 amino acids. CDR3 coding DNA: TGTGCCAGCGGGCGACAGGGGGCGGTGTGGGAACAAGAGACCCAGTACTTC. Its translation: CASGRQGAVWEQETQYF.

The rearrangement uses TRBV6-4 and TRBJ2-1, with 8 bases fitting TRBD2. The germline V gene has CDR1 MRHNA and CDR2 SNTAGT. The CDR3 consists of 15 residues. V was clipped by 3 bases and J by 3 bases; unmatched bases: 4. The CDR3 loop reads CASSDEAGGYNEQFF. CDR3 sequence (DNA): TGTGCCAGCAGTGATGAGGCGGGGGGCTACAATGAGCAGTTCTTC.

This chain connects TRBV5-4 to TRBJ2-7; TRBD1 agrees at 10 bases. Looked up from germline, CDR1 is SGHNT and CDR2 is YYREEE (reference sequence). The CDR3 consists of 15 residues. With V trimmed by 4 bases and J by 4 bases, 8 bases remained unmatched. For the CDR3, the DNA is TGTGCCAGCAGCGGGACAGGGACAGGGGTGTACGAGCAGTACTTC. Its protein product is CASSGTGTGVYEQYF.

The chain has TRBV11-2 and TRBJ1-1; D ambiguous. The CDR3 contains 13 residues. Germline values: CDR1 SGHAT, CDR2 FQNNGV. V was trimmed by 8 bases and J by 1 base, leaving 11 bases between them. Here the CDR3 reads CASGRAGNTEAFF. The CDR3 DNA reads TGTGCCAGCGGGAGAGCAGGGAACACTGAAGCTTTCTTT.